This TCR beta chain was identified during a study of CD8+ T cells in alopecia areata. Overall study findings and caveats: Scalp sequencing captures resident alphabeta T cells of normal skin too. In lesional scalp, particularly from alopecia totalis/universalis, clonality was higher than in normal scalp.

Sequencing used cDNA as its template, made by extracting RNA and reverse transcribing it. Profiled with immunoSEQ multiplex PCR; TCRdb holds only in-frame clones, not every one. The sample gives roughly 150,000 clones, 87% of which show up once; roughly 16% is in the top ten. A word on this clone: Its antigen remains unidentified.

Sequenced material: CD8+ T cells sorted from blood, taken at week 0. The sequence was collected from a human donor with alopecia areata.

CDR3 residues: CASSFWGTEAFF. The DNA of the CDR3 is TGTGCCAGCAGTTTTTGGGGCACTGAAGCTTTCTTT. The chain links TRBV27 to TRBJ1-1; no clear D gene. Germline CDR1 is MNHEY and CDR2 is SMNVEV (reference sequence). Trimming removed 3 bases from V and 4 bases from J, with 6 bases in between. This CDR3 region has 12 residues.